One and the same sample provided the 17 T cell receptor beta chains below, sequenced in a study of STAT5B mutations in CD4+ large granular lymphocyte leukemia. Repertoires were generated with immunoSEQ multiplex PCR, while TCRdb's copy carries only in-frame clones and drops some. The sample has around 35,000 clones, approximately 74% seen once. Material: CD4+ T cells from blood buffy coats. Source of these receptors: a human donor in good health.

This clone has only a few counts. The V and J genes are TRBV30 and TRBJ2-1; the D gene could be TRBD1 or TRBD2 (5 bases each). Germline values: CDR1 GTSNPN, CDR2 SVGIG (reference sequence). The CDR3 runs 12 residues. V was cut by 2 bases and J by 7 bases, with 9 bases left in between. In DNA form, the CDR3 reads TGTGCCTGGAGTCGAGGGGCTAATGAGCAGTTCTTC. Its translation is CAWSRGANEQFF.

This clone has just one count. The chain recombines TRBV7-7 with TRBJ2-1; 9 positions agree with TRBD1. CDR3 size: 17 residues. V shed 1 base and J 3 bases; nucleotides not matched to a gene: 7. Per germline, CDR1 SSHAT and CDR2 FNYEAQ (reference sequence). The CDR3 is CASSLEAGQGYYNEQFF. For the CDR3, the DNA is TGTGCCAGCAGCTTAGAGGCGGGACAGGGATACTACAATGAGCAGTTCTTC. The whole variable domain, filled in from reference TRBV7-7 and TRBJ2-1, reads GAGVSQSPRYKVTKRGQDVTLRCDPISSHATLYWYQQALGQGPEFLTYFNYEAQPDKSGLPSDRFSAERPEGSISTLTIQRTEQRDSAMYRCASSLEAGQGYYNEQFFGPGTRLTVL.

This chain uses TRBV29-1 with TRBJ2-6, with D perhaps being TRBD1 or TRBD2 (7 bases each). The ends were cut back, 5 bases at V and 3 bases at J, with 14 bases in the middle. CDR1 SQVTM and CDR2 ANQGSEA come from the germline V gene. The CDR3 contains 15 residues. In DNA, the CDR3 is TGCAGCGTTTCCAGGGGGGGGATTGGGGCCAACGTCCTGACTTTC. It is translated as CSVSRGGIGANVLTF.

This clone was seen more than once but under ten times. V usage is TRBV18 and J usage is TRBJ1-2; D remains ambiguous. V lost 3 bases and J 5 bases, leaving 10 bases between the germline ends. Germline V gene lookup returns CDR1 KGHSH and CDR2 LQKENI. This CDR3 is built from 13 residues. The CDR3 loop is CASSPADSYGYTF. DNA for the CDR3: TGTGCCAGCTCACCGGCAGATTCTTATGGCTACACCTTC.

This sequence joins TRBV5-4 and TRBJ2-2; 9 positions agree with TRBD2. With 0 bases clipped from V and 1 base from J, the junction kept 1 base outside the gene matches. Germline loops: CDR1 SGHNT, CDR2 YYREEE (reference sequence). The CDR3 consists of 16 residues. CDR3 sequence: CASSLARGGNTGELFF. The CDR3 region has the DNA TGTGCCAGCAGCTTGGCGCGGGGGGGGAACACCGGGGAGCTGTTTTTT.

J is TRBJ2-3 and V is TRBV11-3; D perhaps matches TRBD1 (6 bases). V gave up 2 bases and J gave up 3 bases, with 9 bases separating them. The CDR3 has 14 residues. CDR1 and CDR2 from the germline V gene are SGHNT and YENEEA. Here the CDR3 reads CASSLLRGTDTQYF. CDR3 nucleotide sequence: TGTGCCAGCAGCTTATTGAGGGGGACAGATACGCAGTATTTT.

The chain employs TRBV7-2 and TRBJ2-7, with D perhaps matching TRBD2 (6 bases). The V end was cut by 1 base, the J end by 3 bases, with 16 bases between. The CDR3 totals 16 residues. Germline V CDR1 and CDR2: SGHTA, FQGNSA. The CDR3 nucleotides are TGTGCCAGCAGCTTAGGATCAGCGGGTAGAAACTACGAGCAGTACTTC. Residues: CASSLGSAGRNYEQYF. The full variable domain, its missing parts supplied by reference TRBV7-2 and TRBJ2-7, is GAGVSQSPSNKVTEKGKDVELRCDPISGHTALYWYRQSLGQGLEFLIYFQGNSAPDKSGLPSDRFSAERTGGSVSTLTIQRTQQEDSAVYLCASSLGSAGRNYEQYFGPGTRLTVT.

The chain joins TRBV5-1 to TRBJ1-3, with a tentative D call TRBD1 (6 bases). Trimming pared 0 bases from V and 4 bases from J, leaving 14 bases between. The CDR3 totals 16 residues. Germline CDR1 and CDR2: SGHRS and YFSETQ. This chain's CDR3 is CASSLAGDSLGNTIYF. Here the CDR3 DNA reads TGCGCCAGCAGCTTGGCAGGGGACTCTCTGGGAAACACCATATATTTT.

This clone was picked up a small number of times. The chain recombines TRBV2 with TRBJ1-6, with D perhaps matching TRBD1 (5 bases). Germline CDR1 is SNHLY and CDR2 is FYNNEI. The CDR3 is 14 residues long. Trimming cost V 7 bases and J 7 bases, with 14 bases left between them. DNA of the CDR3: TGTGCCAGCACAGGGCTTCAAGGGAATTCACCCCTCCACTTT. It encodes CASTGLQGNSPLHF.

The CDR3 DNA reads TGTGCCAGCAGCTTAAACGCGGGAGGGCCGGACGAGCAGTACTTC. Translating gives CASSLNAGGPDEQYF. The V and J genes are TRBV7-2 and TRBJ2-7, with 9 bases aligning to TRBD2. V gave up 2 bases and J gave up 5 bases; unmatched junction bases: 7. CDR3 size: 15 residues. The germline CDR1 and CDR2 sequences are SGHTA and FQGNSA.

The chain couples TRBV6-6 to TRBJ2-2; D is unresolved. This CDR3 is 16 amino acids long. The V end lost 6 bases, the J end lost 6 bases, and 20 bases lay between the germline ends. CDR1 MNHNY and CDR2 SVGAGI come from the germline V gene (reference sequence). CDR3 sequence: CASRSRSGDWAGELFF. As DNA, the CDR3 is TGTGCCAGCAGAAGCCGGTCGGGCGACTGGGCCGGGGAGCTGTTTTTT.

This clone is a singleton in its sample. V and J are TRBV10-3 and TRBJ1-1; D unresolved. In germline, CDR1 is ENHRY, CDR2 SYGVKD. Trimming left V 6 bases short and J 0 bases short, with 11 bases between. The CDR3 runs 14 residues. CDR3 sequence (DNA): TGTGCCATCAGGAACGACCCGGTGAACACTGAAGCTTTCTTT. Protein sequence: CAIRNDPVNTEAFF.

The J gene is TRBJ1-2, the V gene TRBV7-2; the D is unclear. Germline V gives CDR1 SGHTA, CDR2 FQGNSA. CDR3 length: 13 residues. The V gene lost 0 bases and the J gene lost 4 bases, with 6 bases spanning the gap. The CDR3, as DNA: TGTGCCAGCAGCTTAGCGCAGAGCTATGGCTACACCTTC. The encoded protein is CASSLAQSYGYTF.

The V gene is TRBV25-1, the J gene TRBJ1-4; D might be TRBD1 (6 bases). CDR1 is MGHDK, CDR2 SYGVNS, per germline. Trimming removed 6 bases from V and 7 bases from J, with 18 bases in between. This CDR3 contains 15 residues. CDR3 bases: TGTGCCAGCAGATCCTCCCCCGAAGGGGGTGAAAAACTGTTTTTT. Translated, it gives CASRSSPEGGEKLFF.

The CDR3 spells CASSLSLVNEQFF. Here the CDR3 DNA reads TGTGCCAGCAGCTTATCTCTAGTCAATGAGCAGTTCTTC. The V and J genes are TRBV7-3 and TRBJ2-1; no definite D call. Trimming stripped 2 bases from V and 6 bases from J, with 8 bases between. CDR1 and CDR2 (germline): SGHTA, FQGTGA. This CDR3 has 13 amino acids.

The chain recombines TRBV4-1 with TRBJ2-1; 9 positions match TRBD2. This CDR3 comprises 16 residues. Germline values: CDR1 MGHRA, CDR2 YSYEKL. After removal of 2 bases from V and 7 bases from J, the junction contained 9 bases not matched to a gene. CDR3 loop: CASSQSAGGPGNEQFF. CDR3 DNA sequence: TGCGCCAGCAGCCAAAGCGCGGGGGGGCCTGGAAATGAGCAGTTCTTC.

The chain has TRBV5-6 and TRBJ1-5, with D uncertain. Germline CDR1 reads SGHDT; CDR2 reads YYEEEE. Trimming took off 2 bases at V and 11 bases at J, with 17 bases between the two ends. The CDR3 runs 14 residues. The CDR3: CASSFSYFSSAQHF. CDR3 DNA sequence: TGTGCCAGCAGCTTCTCCTATTTTTCGTCCGCCCAGCATTTT. Based on the CDR3 plus reference TRBV5-6 and TRBJ1-5, the full variable domain is DAGVTQSPTHLIKTRGQQVTLRCSPKSGHDTVSWYQQALGQGPQFIFQYYEEEERQRGNFPDRFSGHQFPNYSSELNVNALLLGDSALYLCASSFSYFSSAQHFGDGTRLSIL.